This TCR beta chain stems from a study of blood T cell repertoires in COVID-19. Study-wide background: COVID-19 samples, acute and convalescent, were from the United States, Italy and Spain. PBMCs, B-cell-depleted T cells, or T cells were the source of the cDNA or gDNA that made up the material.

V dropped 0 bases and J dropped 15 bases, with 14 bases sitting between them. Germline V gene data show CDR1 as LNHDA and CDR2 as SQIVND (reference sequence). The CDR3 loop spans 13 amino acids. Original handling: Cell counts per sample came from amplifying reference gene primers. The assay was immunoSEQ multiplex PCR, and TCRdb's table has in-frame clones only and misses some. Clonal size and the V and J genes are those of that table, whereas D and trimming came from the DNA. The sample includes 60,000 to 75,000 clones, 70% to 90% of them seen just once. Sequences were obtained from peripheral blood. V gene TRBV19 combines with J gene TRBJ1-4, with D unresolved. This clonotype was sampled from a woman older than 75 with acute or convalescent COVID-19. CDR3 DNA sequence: TGTGCCAGTAGTATAGATCGAGGACTCAAGTTGTTTTTT. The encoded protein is CASSIDRGLKLFF.